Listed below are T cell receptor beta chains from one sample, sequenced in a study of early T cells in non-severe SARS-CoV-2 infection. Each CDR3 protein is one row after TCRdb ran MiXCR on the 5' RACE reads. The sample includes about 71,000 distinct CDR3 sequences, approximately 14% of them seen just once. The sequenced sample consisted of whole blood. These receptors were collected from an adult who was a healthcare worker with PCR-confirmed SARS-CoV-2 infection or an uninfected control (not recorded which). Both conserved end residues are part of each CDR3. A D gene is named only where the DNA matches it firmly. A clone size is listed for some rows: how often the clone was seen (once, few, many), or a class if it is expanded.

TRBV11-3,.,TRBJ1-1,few,CASSLTRDTEAFF,TGTGCCAGCAGCTTGACAAGGGACACTGAAGCTTTCTTT
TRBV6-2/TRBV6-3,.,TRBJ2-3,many,CASSSTRRDVVHTQYF,TGTGCCAGCAGTTCCACACGCCGGGACGTCGTCCATACGCAGTATTTT
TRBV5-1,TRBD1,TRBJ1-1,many,CASSLPDRGWTEAFF,TGCGCCAGCAGCTTACCGGACAGGGGATGGACTGAAGCTTTCTTT
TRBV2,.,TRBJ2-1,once,CASWLLAHNEQFF,TGTGCCAGCTGGTTACTAGCTCACAATGAGCAGTTCTTC
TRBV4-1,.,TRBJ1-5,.,CASSQGGGNLFEPQHF,TGCGCCAGCAGCCAAGGAGGCGGCAATCTTTTCGAGCCCCAGCATTTT
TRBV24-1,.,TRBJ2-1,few,CATSGGAGISSYNEQFF,TGTGCCACCAGTGGGGGGGCGGGGATAAGCTCCTACAATGAGCAGTTCTTC
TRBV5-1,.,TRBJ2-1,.,CASTNGSSYNEQFF,TGCGCCAGCACCAACGGGAGCTCCTACAATGAGCAGTTCTTC
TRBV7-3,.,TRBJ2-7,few,CASSPTSSGHYEQYF,TGTGCCAGCAGCCCTACCTCATCGGGACACTACGAGCAGTACTTC
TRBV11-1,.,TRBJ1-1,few,CASSFRRMNTEAFF,TGTGCCAGCAGCTTTCGGCGGATGAACACTGAAGCTTTCTTT
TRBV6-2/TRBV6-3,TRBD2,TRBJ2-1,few,CASRSNRLHPGGVYNEQFF,TGTGCCAGCAGATCCAACCGGCTCCATCCGGGGGGGGTTTACAATGAGCAGTTCTTC
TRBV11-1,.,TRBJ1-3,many,CASSRDTSTGNTIYF,TGTGCCAGCAGCCGGGACACGTCGACGGGAAACACCATATATTTT
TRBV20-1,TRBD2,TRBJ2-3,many,CSASRGGFTDTQYF,TGCAGTGCTAGTCGCGGGGGATTTACAGATACGCAGTATTTT
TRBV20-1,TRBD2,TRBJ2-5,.,CSAPGGGETQYF,TGCAGTGCCCCGGGAGGGGGAGAGACCCAGTACTTC
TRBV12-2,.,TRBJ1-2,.,CASRSQEWIYGYTF,TGTGCAAGTCGCTCCCAGGAGTGGATTTATGGCTACACCTTC
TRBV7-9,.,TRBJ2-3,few,CASSLNGNSDTQYF,TGTGCCAGCAGCTTAAATGGGAATTCAGATACGCAGTATTTT
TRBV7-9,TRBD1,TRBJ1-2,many,CASSRGTEDGYTF,TGTGCCAGCAGCCGCGGGACAGAGGATGGCTACACCTTC
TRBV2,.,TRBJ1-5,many,CASSVEGDSNQPQHF,TGTGCCAGCAGTGTGGAGGGGGACAGCAATCAGCCCCAGCATTTT
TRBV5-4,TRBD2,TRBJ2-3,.,CASSNLAGGITSTDTQYF,TGTGCCAGCAGCAATCTAGCGGGGGGGATAACTAGCACAGATACGCAGTATTTT
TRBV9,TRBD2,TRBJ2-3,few,CASSVAGGTSGGTDTQYF,TGTGCCAGCAGCGTAGCCGGCGGTACTAGCGGGGGGACAGATACGCAGTATTTT
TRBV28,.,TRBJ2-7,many,CASSLSPGPYYEQYF,TGTGCCAGCAGTTTATCCCCAGGGCCCTACTACGAGCAGTACTTC
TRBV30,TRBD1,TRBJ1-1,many,CAWRNRDREAFF,TGTGCCTGGAGGAACCGGGACAGGGAAGCTTTCTTT
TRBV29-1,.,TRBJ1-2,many,CSVEASDYGYTF,TGCAGCGTTGAAGCGTCTGACTATGGCTACACCTTC
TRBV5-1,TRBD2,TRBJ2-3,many,CASSSSSGGRDTQYF,TGCGCCAGCAGCTCCTCTAGCGGGGGGCGAGATACGCAGTATTTT
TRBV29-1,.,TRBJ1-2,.,CSVAARYGYTF,TGCAGCGTGGCAGCGAGGTATGGCTACACCTTC
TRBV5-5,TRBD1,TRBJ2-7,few,CASSFHTGTGSYEQYF,TGTGCCAGCAGCTTCCACACCGGGACAGGATCCTACGAGCAGTACTTC
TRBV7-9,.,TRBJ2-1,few,CASILTRGSSYNEQFF,TGTGCCAGCATCCTTACCCGGGGAAGCTCCTACAATGAGCAGTTCTTC
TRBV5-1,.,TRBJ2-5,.,CASSLDVLAQETQYF,TGCGCCAGCAGCTTGGATGTCTTAGCTCAAGAGACCCAGTACTTC
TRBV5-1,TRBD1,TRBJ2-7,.,CASSWDRAEFYEQYF,TGCGCCAGCAGCTGGGACAGGGCGGAATTTTACGAGCAGTACTTC
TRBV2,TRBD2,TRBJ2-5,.,CASSEDGGLGKETQYF,TGTGCCAGCAGTGAAGACGGGGGACTAGGGAAAGAGACCCAGTACTTC
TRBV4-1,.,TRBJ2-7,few,CASSQAPGSYEQYF,TGCGCCAGCAGCCAAGCGCCAGGCTCCTACGAGCAGTACTTC
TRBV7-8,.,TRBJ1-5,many,CASSPYDRTPGQPQHF,TGTGCCAGCAGCCCTTATGACCGAACCCCCGGGCAGCCCCAGCATTTT
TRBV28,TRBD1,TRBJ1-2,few,CASSEGQAFIYGYTF,TGTGCCAGCAGCGAGGGACAGGCCTTCATATATGGCTACACCTTC
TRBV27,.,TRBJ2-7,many,CASSYRPGYEQYF,TGTGCCAGCAGTTACCGCCCAGGCTACGAGCAGTACTTC
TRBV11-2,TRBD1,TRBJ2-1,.,CASSLRTGNNEQFF,TGTGCCAGCAGCTTAAGGACAGGAAACAATGAGCAGTTCTTC
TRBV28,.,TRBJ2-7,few,CASSEPVGYEQYF,TGTGCCAGCAGTGAACCGGTGGGCTACGAGCAGTACTTC
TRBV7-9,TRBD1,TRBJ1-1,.,CASSPGTAYTEAFF,TGTGCCAGCAGCCCAGGGACAGCCTACACTGAAGCTTTCTTT
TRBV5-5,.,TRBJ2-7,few,CASSPRGGKVEQYF,TGTGCCAGCAGCCCGAGAGGGGGTAAGGTCGAGCAGTACTTC
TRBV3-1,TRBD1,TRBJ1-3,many,CASSRGGPNTIYF,TGTGCCAGCAGCCGAGGGGGCCCAAACACCATATATTTT
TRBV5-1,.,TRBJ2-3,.,CASSHRTEDTQYF,TGCGCCAGCAGTCACAGGACAGAAGATACGCAGTATTTT
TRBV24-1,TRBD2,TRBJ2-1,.,CATSDLQFGIAGGPPYNEQFF,TGTGCCACCAGTGATTTGCAATTCGGCATAGCGGGGGGGCCCCCCTACAATGAGCAGTTCTTC
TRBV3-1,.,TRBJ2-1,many,CASSQDRRSNEQFF,TGTGCCAGCAGCCAAGATCGGAGGTCCAATGAGCAGTTCTTC
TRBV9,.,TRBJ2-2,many,CASSATGANTGELFF,TGTGCCAGCAGCGCGACAGGAGCGAACACCGGGGAGCTGTTTTTT
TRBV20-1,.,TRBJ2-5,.,CSAEGLPNKARETQYF,TGCAGTGCTGAGGGACTTCCTAATAAGGCCCGAGAGACCCAGTACTTC
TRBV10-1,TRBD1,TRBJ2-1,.,CASPRTGGSYNEQFF,TGCGCCAGCCCTAGGACAGGGGGCTCCTACAATGAGCAGTTCTTC
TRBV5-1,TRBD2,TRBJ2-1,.,CASSLIPAGGQNEQFF,TGCGCCAGCAGCTTGATTCCAGCGGGGGGGCAGAATGAGCAGTTCTTC
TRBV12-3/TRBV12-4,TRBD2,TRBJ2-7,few,CASSFELSSGIYEQYF,TGTGCCAGCAGTTTCGAACTCTCTAGCGGGATCTACGAGCAGTACTTC
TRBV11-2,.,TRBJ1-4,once,CASSLVLEKLFF,TGTGCCAGCAGCTTAGTCCTCGAAAAACTGTTTTTT
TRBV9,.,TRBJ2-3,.,CASSVRFTDTQYF,TGTGCCAGCAGCGTCCGGTTCACAGATACGCAGTATTTT
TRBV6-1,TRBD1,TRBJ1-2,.,CASLRTGVEGYTF,TGTGCCAGCCTCCGGACAGGGGTTGAGGGCTACACCTTC
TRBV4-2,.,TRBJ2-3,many,CASSLVSGEDTQYF,TGTGCCAGCAGCCTAGTTTCGGGGGAGGATACGCAGTATTTT
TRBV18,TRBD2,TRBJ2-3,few,CASSPGLEGTDTQYF,TGTGCCAGCTCACCGGGACTAGAGGGCACAGATACGCAGTATTTT
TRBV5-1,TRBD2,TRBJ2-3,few,CASSSLRTSGSTDTQYF,TGCGCCAGCAGCTCCCTGCGGACTAGCGGTAGCACAGATACGCAGTATTTT
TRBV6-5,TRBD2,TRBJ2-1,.,CATSPTPGTSFYNEQFF,TGTGCCACCAGCCCTACCCCCGGGACTAGCTTCTACAATGAGCAGTTCTTC
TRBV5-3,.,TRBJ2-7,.,CARSFSGHYEQYF,TGTGCCAGAAGCTTTTCCGGCCATTACGAGCAGTACTTC